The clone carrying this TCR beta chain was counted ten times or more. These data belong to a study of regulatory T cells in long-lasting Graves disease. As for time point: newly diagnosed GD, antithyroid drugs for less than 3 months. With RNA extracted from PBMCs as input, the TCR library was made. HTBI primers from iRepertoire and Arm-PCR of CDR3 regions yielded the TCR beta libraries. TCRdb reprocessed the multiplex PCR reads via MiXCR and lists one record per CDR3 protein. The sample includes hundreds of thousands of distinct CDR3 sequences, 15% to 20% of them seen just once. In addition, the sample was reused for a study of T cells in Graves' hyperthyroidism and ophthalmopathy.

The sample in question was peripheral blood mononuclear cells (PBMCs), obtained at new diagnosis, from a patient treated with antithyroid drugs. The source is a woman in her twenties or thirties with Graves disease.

DNA of the CDR3: TGCAGCGTTGAGACTAGCGGGAGAAGGATATCCTACAATGAGCAGTTCTTC. This sequence encodes CSVETSGRRISYNEQFF. The V call is TRBV29-1, the J call TRBJ2-1, with 12 positions matching TRBD2. The J segment lost 1 base and the V segment lost 3 bases, leaving 7 bases of the junction unmatched. The germline gives CDR1 SQVTM, CDR2 ANQGSEA. CDR3 size: 17 residues.